Below are 32 T cell receptor beta chains sequenced from a single sample in a study of control samples from healthy donors and cancer patients (dated by TCRdb to about 2020). Library prep was done by the immunoSEQ multiplex PCR assay. TCRdb provides this immuneACCESS table in a form limited to in-frame rearrangements. Some clones are lacking; in checked studies, under half of them reflect an unresolved V gene, and why the rest are absent is not known. Present in this sample are some 120,000 clones, approximately 90% of which were seen just once. The ten largest make up almost 8% of the sample. Sequencing was performed on blood. These receptors were collected from a woman between 18 and 30 years old in good health.

As regards this clone: A read error may produce the germline difference seen at one junction end. The rearrangement uses TRBV7-7 and TRBJ1-1; D is unresolved. This CDR3 contains 13 residues. Germline values: CDR1 SSHAT, CDR2 FNYEAQ (reference sequence). The CDR3 sequence is CASSLSGNTEAFF. The CDR3 DNA is TGTGCTAGCAGCTTATCGGGTAACACTGAAGCTTTCTTT. Looking up the rest from reference TRBV7-7 and TRBJ1-1 gives the full variable domain: GAGVSQSPRYKVTKRGQDVTLRCDPISSHATLYWYQQALGQGPEFLTYFNYEAQPDKSGLPSDRFSAERPEGSISTLTIQRTEQRDSAMYRCASSLSGNTEAFFGQGTRLTVV.

The gene calls are TRBV10-3 and TRBJ2-3; 16 nucleotides align to TRBD2. The CDR3 length is 21 residues. Germline V gene lookup returns CDR1 ENHRY and CDR2 SYGVKD. J was trimmed by 5 bases and V by 0 bases; bases with no gene match: 14. The CDR3 DNA is TGTGCCATCAGTGAGTCAGGGACAGCCGGGACTAGCGGGAGGGCCGAAGATACGCAGTATTTT. Amino acids: CAISESGTAGTSGRAEDTQYF.

V is TRBV6-5 and J is TRBJ1-5, with TRBD1 identical over 8 bases. CDR3 length: 13 amino acids. CDR1 is MNHEY, CDR2 SVGAGI, per germline. The J segment lost 5 bases and the V segment lost 5 bases, leaving 2 bases of the junction unmatched. CDR3 DNA: TGTGCCAGCAGTAGGGACAGGTATCAGCCCCAGCATTTT. The encoded protein is CASSRDRYQPQHF.

The gene calls are TRBV28 and TRBJ2-1; D is unclear. V was trimmed by 6 bases and J by 9 bases, leaving 12 bases between them. Per germline, CDR1 MDHEN and CDR2 SYDVKM. The CDR3 loop spans 12 amino acids. CDR3: CASSYDPAEQFF. CDR3 nucleotides: TGTGCCAGCAGCTACGACCCGGCTGAGCAGTTCTTC.

The genes are TRBV3-1 (or the pseudogene TRBV3-2) and TRBJ1-5; the match to TRBD1 covers 9 bases. Per germline, CDR1 LGHDT and CDR2 YNNKEL (reference sequence). The CDR3 runs to 17 residues. After removal of 1 base from V and 5 bases from J, the junction contained 9 bases not matched to a gene. CDR3 region: CASSQGDPGQGYQPQHF. In DNA, the CDR3 is TGTGCCAGCAGCCAAGGGGACCCAGGACAGGGGTATCAGCCCCAGCATTTT.

The V gene is TRBV11-1, the J gene TRBJ2-3; D uncertain. Trimming stripped 1 base from V and 2 bases from J, with 13 bases between. Germline V gene sequence: CDR1 SGHAT, CDR2 FQDESV (reference sequence). The CDR3 is made up of 16 amino acids. The CDR3 nucleotides read TGTGCCAGCAGCTTAGGTGACTGGATAGTCACAGATACGCAGTATTTT. It encodes CASSLGDWIVTDTQYF.

The chain is built from TRBV7-2 and TRBJ2-2, with 7 bases matching TRBD1. Germline V gene data show CDR1 as SGHTA and CDR2 as FQGNSA. V lost 2 bases to trimming and J lost 2 bases; unmatched junction nucleotides: 5. The CDR3 covers 16 residues. CDR3 protein: CASSLKGGSNTGELFF. The DNA of the CDR3 is TGTGCCAGCAGCTTAAAAGGGGGCTCAAACACCGGGGAGCTGTTTTTT.

The chain employs TRBV5-1 and TRBJ2-5, with D perhaps assigned TRBD1 or TRBD2 (6 bases each). The CDR3 is made up of 13 amino acids. Per the germline V gene, CDR1 is SGHRS and CDR2 is YFSETQ. The V and J ends lost 1 base and 8 bases respectively, with 12 bases between them. CDR3 nucleotides: TGCGCCAGCAGCTTGAGGGGGGTGGATACCCAGTACTTC. This translates into CASSLRGVDTQYF.

V is TRBV2 and J is TRBJ1-2; 7 bases agree with TRBD1. This CDR3 comprises 14 residues. V gave up 6 bases and J gave up 7 bases; unmatched junction bases: 11. Germline values: CDR1 SNHLY, CDR2 FYNNEI. Here the CDR3 reads CASREDRTPSGYTF. CDR3 nucleotide sequence: TGTGCCAGCAGGGAGGACAGGACCCCCTCTGGCTACACCTTC.

The rearrangement uses TRBV7-9 and TRBJ2-7; the match to TRBD1 covers 9 bases. The J segment lost 3 bases and the V segment lost 5 bases, leaving 8 bases of the junction unmatched. The CDR3 consists of 15 residues. Germline V lookup: CDR1 SEHNR, CDR2 FQNEAQ (reference sequence). The CDR3 coding sequence is TGTGCCAGCAGCCCAGCCCCGGGACAGGGCTACGAGCAGTACTTC. Its translation: CASSPAPGQGYEQYF.

The CDR3 nucleotides read TGTGCCTGGAGTGTACGGCTGCGGCCACAAGAGACCCAGTACTTC. It specifies CAWSVRLRPQETQYF. The rearrangement links TRBV30 to TRBJ2-5; D remains ambiguous. Trimming left V 0 bases short and J 2 bases short, with 13 bases between. The CDR3 length is 15 residues. Germline V gives CDR1 GTSNPN, CDR2 SVGIG (reference sequence).

The chain carries TRBV29-1 and TRBJ1-2; D is possibly TRBD1 (6 bases). The CDR3 consists of 12 residues. Trimming cost V 3 bases and J 3 bases, with 8 bases left between them. Germline assignment: CDR1 SQVTM and CDR2 ANQGSEA. CDR3 sequence: CSVERQDYGYTF. In DNA, the CDR3 is TGCAGCGTTGAGAGACAGGACTATGGCTACACCTTC.

The V call is TRBV4-3, the J call TRBJ2-2; D might be TRBD1 (7 bases). There are 15 residues in the CDR3. Germline V lookup: CDR1 LGHNA, CDR2 YSLEER. V was clipped by 5 bases and J by 5 bases, with 15 bases between them. As DNA, the CDR3 is TGCGCCAGCAGCGCCGACAGGGAGGTTACCGGGGAGCTGTTTTTT. Its translation is CASSADREVTGELFF.

CDR3 residues: CASSLGATGVSSYEQYF. In nucleotides, the CDR3 is TGCGCCAGCAGCTTGGGAGCAACGGGAGTGAGCTCCTACGAGCAGTACTTC. The chain has TRBV5-1 and TRBJ2-7; perhaps TRBD2 as D (6 bases). Germline loops: CDR1 SGHRS, CDR2 YFSETQ. V was cut by 0 bases and J by 0 bases, with 16 bases left in between. The CDR3 is 17 residues long. The whole variable domain, remainder taken from reference TRBV5-1 and TRBJ2-7, is KAGVTQTPRYLIKTRGQQVTLSCSPISGHRSVSWYQQTPGQGLQFLFEYFSETQRNKGNFPGRFSGRQFSNSRSEMNVSTLELGDSALYLCASSLGATGVSSYEQYFGPGTRLTVT.

J is TRBJ1-1 and V is TRBV10-2, with 10 bases aligning to TRBD1. V lost 7 bases, J lost 1 base, and 12 bases stayed unmatched. This CDR3 has 17 residues. Germline values: CDR1 WSHSY, CDR2 SAAADI. The CDR3: CASNGYPGQGKNTEAFF. The DNA of the CDR3 is TGCGCCAGCAATGGGTACCCGGGACAGGGGAAGAACACTGAAGCTTTCTTT.

V usage is TRBV24-1 and J usage is TRBJ2-7; D might be TRBD1 (6 bases). Trimming left V 2 bases short and J 3 bases short, with 7 bases between. The CDR3 length is 13 residues. Germline-derived CDR1 and CDR2 are KGHDR and SFDVKD. Here the CDR3 DNA reads TGTGCCACCAGTGATTACAGGGACTACGAGCAGTACTTC. It encodes CATSDYRDYEQYF.

This clone occurred a few times. The V and J genes are TRBV7-3 and TRBJ1-6; D call uncertain. Germline V gene sequence: CDR1 SGHTA, CDR2 FQGTGA. The CDR3 has 14 amino acids. Trimming removed 0 bases from V and 9 bases from J, with 9 bases in between. DNA for the CDR3: TGTGCCAGCAGCTTAACGGTTAAGGGTTCACCCCTCCACTTT. This codes for CASSLTVKGSPLHF.

The V gene is TRBV12-5, the J gene TRBJ2-7, with 7 bases identical to TRBD1. V dropped 0 bases and J dropped 3; count of bases not matched to a gene: 14. This CDR3 region has 18 residues. Germline-derived CDR1 and CDR2 are LGHNT and FRNRAP. The DNA for the CDR3 is TGTGCTAGTGGTTTGGTTGTCGGTCAGGGGGTAACTAACTACGAGCAGTACTTC. Its protein product is CASGLVVGQGVTNYEQYF.

The CDR3, as DNA: TGCAGCGTTCGTCAGGATTTCAATCAGCCCCAGCATTTT. Amino acid sequence: CSVRQDFNQPQHF. The chain carries TRBV29-1 and TRBJ1-5; D gene uncertain. The CDR3 covers 13 residues. The germline V gene encodes CDR1 SQVTM and CDR2 ANQGSEA. Deletions cut 5 bases from V and 3 bases from J, with 11 bases between.

The chain is built from TRBV29-1 and TRBJ1-1, with D unresolved. V lost 8 bases and J lost 1, with 14 bases in between. There are 13 residues in the CDR3. Germline CDR1 reads SQVTM; CDR2 reads ANQGSEA. CDR3: CSSTKAENTEAFF. The CDR3 DNA is TGCAGCTCGACTAAGGCGGAGAACACTGAAGCTTTCTTT.

The chain uses TRBV5-6 and TRBJ2-1, with D possibly matching TRBD2 (5 bases). There are 15 residues in the CDR3. Looked up from germline, CDR1 is SGHDT and CDR2 is YYEEEE. V gave up 1 base and J gave up 0 bases, with 8 bases separating them. The CDR3: CASSLLGSSYNEQFF. The CDR3 coding sequence is TGTGCCAGCAGCTTGTTAGGGAGCTCCTACAATGAGCAGTTCTTC.

This chain connects TRBV7-3 to TRBJ2-2; 7 bases line up with TRBD1. This CDR3 contains 15 residues. The V gene end was trimmed by 5 bases and the J gene end by 2 bases; junction bases not matched to a gene: 5. Germline CDR1 is SGHTA and CDR2 is FQGTGA. The CDR3 sequence is CASSTGTANTGELFF. The CDR3 bases are TGTGCCAGCAGCACCGGGACAGCCAACACCGGGGAGCTGTTTTTT.

CDR3 coding DNA: TGTGCCAGCACCAACGGTGGGGCCTACGAGCAGTACTTC. Protein: CASTNGGAYEQYF. V gene TRBV13 combines with J gene TRBJ2-7; D gene uncertain. Germline V gene sequence: CDR1 PRHDT, CDR2 FYEKMQ (reference sequence). The CDR3 extends over 13 amino acids. Deletions cut 7 bases from V and 2 bases from J, with 12 bases between.

The chain carries TRBV5-4 and TRBJ2-1; 8 bases match TRBD1. There are 15 residues in the CDR3. The germline CDR1 and CDR2 sequences are SGHNT and YYREEE (reference sequence). The junction had 10 bases not matched to a gene; V was cut back by 1 base and J by 10 bases. The CDR3 is CASSLLGGQGIEQFF. The DNA for the CDR3 is TGTGCCAGCAGCTTGCTCGGAGGACAGGGTATCGAGCAGTTCTTC.

This clone was detected only a few times. The chain links TRBV19 to TRBJ2-5, with D possibly matching TRBD1 (6 bases). The germline V and J ends were trimmed by 5 bases and 3 bases, with 10 bases remaining between them. Germline V lookup: CDR1 LNHDA, CDR2 SQIVND (reference sequence). The CDR3 totals 13 residues. Written as DNA, the CDR3 is TGTGCCAGTAGTGTCACAGGGAAAGAGACCCAGTACTTC. It specifies CASSVTGKETQYF.

A single count supports this clone. The genes are TRBV18 and TRBJ2-7; D is unclear. CDR3 length equals 15 residues. Germline CDR1 reads KGHSH; CDR2 reads LQKENI. Trimming took off 6 bases at V and 1 base at J, with 16 bases between the two ends. The CDR3 DNA reads TGTGCCAGCTCGCCCCGTGGGCCAGAGTCCTACGAGCAGTACTTC. Translated: CASSPRGPESYEQYF.

V and J are TRBV30 and TRBJ1-6; 9 bases agree with TRBD1. CDR3 size: 13 residues. Per the germline V gene, CDR1 is GTSNPN and CDR2 is SVGIG (reference sequence). V gave up 5 bases and J gave up 9 bases; unmatched junction bases: 5. CDR3 in amino acids: CAWQGTGSSPLHF. In DNA, the CDR3 is TGTGCCTGGCAGGGGACAGGGTCTTCACCCCTCCACTTT.

V is TRBV19 and J is TRBJ1-5; TRBD1 is a possible D gene (5 bases). This CDR3 region has 19 residues. CDR1 is LNHDA and CDR2 is SQIVND in the germline V gene (reference sequence). V was clipped by 3 bases and J by 4 bases, with 25 bases between them. CDR3 nucleotide sequence: TGTGCCAGTAGTATCAATGAGGGGAGCCGAGAAATGGATAATCAGCCCCAGCATTTT. The encoded protein is CASSINEGSREMDNQPQHF.

The rearrangement uses TRBV9 and TRBJ2-3; tentative D call: TRBD1 (5 bases). Looked up from germline, CDR1 is SGDLS and CDR2 is YYNGEE. V was shortened by 4 bases and J by 2 bases, with 17 bases between the two germline ends. The CDR3 loop spans 16 amino acids. This chain's CDR3 is CASSLGVFGSTDTQYF. The CDR3 bases are TGTGCCAGCAGCCTAGGGGTGTTCGGGTCCACAGATACGCAGTATTTT.

This clone appeared a single time. The V and J genes are TRBV7-2 and TRBJ2-7; D remains unclear. This CDR3 is 13 amino acids long. Germline-derived CDR1 and CDR2 are SGHTA and FQGNSA. Trimming took off 0 bases at V and 0 bases at J, with 3 bases between the two ends. The CDR3 nucleotides read TGTGCCAGCAGCTTAGCGGGCTCCTACGAGCAGTACTTC. It is translated as CASSLAGSYEQYF.

This clone was found once. The chain is built from TRBV10-3 and TRBJ2-7; TRBD1 might be the D (5 bases). CDR3 length: 12 residues. Trimming took 5 bases from V and 5 from J, leaving 10 bases between them. The germline V gene encodes CDR1 ENHRY and CDR2 SYGVKD. CDR3 DNA sequence: TGTGCCATCAGTCTAGAACAGGACGAGCAGTACTTC. Translating gives CAISLEQDEQYF.

The chain joins TRBV18 to TRBJ2-2; TRBD2 matches at 9 bases. After removal of 2 bases from V and 4 bases from J, the junction contained 8 bases not matched to a gene. The CDR3 is made up of 17 amino acids. Germline V gene sequence: CDR1 KGHSH, CDR2 LQKENI. CDR3 coding DNA: TGTGCCAGCTCACCAATTCCGACTAGCGGTTCCACCGGGGAGCTGTTTTTT. Translated: CASSPIPTSGSTGELFF. The full variable domain, rest sourced from reference TRBV18 and TRBJ2-2, is NAGVMQNPRHLVRRRGQEARLRCSPMKGHSHVYWYRQLPEEGLKFMVYLQKENIIDESGMPKERFSAEFPKEGPSILRIQQVVRGDSAAYFCASSPIPTSGSTGELFFGEGSRLTVL.